This is a list of T cell receptor beta chains from one sample in a study of T-cell reconstitution after alpha-beta-depleted transplantation in children. TCRdb processed the PCR reads anew with MiXCR; each CDR3 protein has one entry. The sample lists more than 200,000 distinct CDR3 sequences, around 25% occurring once. The sample consisted of PBMCs, mostly from graft donor cells, taken 360 days after TCRalphabeta/CD19-depleted stem cell transplant. These receptors were collected from a female patient aged 2-15 years who had a stem cell transplant for congenital amegakaryocytic thrombocytopenia, so the T cells may come from the graft donor. CDR3s include the opening cysteine and the closing phenylalanine or tryptophan.

J gene: TRBJ1-6; V gene: TRBV12-3/TRBV12-4; CDR3 protein: CASSSNWGSPLHF
J gene: TRBJ2-1; V gene: TRBV4-2; CDR3 protein: CASSLTRTHLAGSGYNEQFF
J gene: TRBJ2-1; V gene: TRBV6-2/TRBV6-3; CDR3 protein: CASLRAWTGSYNEQFF
J gene: TRBJ1-1; V gene: TRBV3-1; CDR3 protein: CASSQGGGDTEAFF
J gene: TRBJ2-3; V gene: TRBV12-3/TRBV12-4; CDR3 protein: CASRTSGDSTDTQYF
J gene: TRBJ2-7; V gene: TRBV20-1; CDR3 protein: CSARSGTVSYEQYF
J gene: TRBJ1-1; V gene: TRBV21-1; CDR3 protein: CASSKGGITVDVLNEAFF
J gene: TRBJ2-3; V gene: TRBV4-2; CDR3 protein: CASSQDPDTTDTQYF
J gene: TRBJ1-1; V gene: TRBV19; CDR3 protein: CASSSDRGRGGEAFF
J gene: TRBJ2-2; V gene: TRBV21-1; CDR3 protein: CASSSGDRGSPGELFF
J gene: TRBJ2-5; V gene: TRBV5-5; CDR3 protein: CASSLGGLAGETQYF
J gene: TRBJ1-1; V gene: TRBV20-1; CDR3 protein: CSAGRNTEAFF
J gene: TRBJ1-5; V gene: TRBV4-1; CDR3 protein: CASSQAGAGTQPQHF
J gene: TRBJ2-7; V gene: TRBV6-5; CDR3 protein: CASSRTLSYEQYF
J gene: TRBJ1-2; V gene: TRBV4-3; CDR3 protein: CASSQFFQPYGYTF
J gene: TRBJ1-3; V gene: TRBV12-3/TRBV12-4; CDR3 protein: CASSLAGQPSGNTIYF
J gene: TRBJ2-1; V gene: TRBV6-2/TRBV6-3; CDR3 protein: CASSYGLAGNNEQFF
J gene: TRBJ2-6; V gene: TRBV15; CDR3 protein: CATSRLGTGASGANVLTF
J gene: TRBJ2-3; V gene: TRBV27; CDR3 protein: CASSHDRGRGTDTQYF
J gene: TRBJ2-5; V gene: TRBV20-1; CDR3 protein: CSAAGSGTGFETQYF
J gene: TRBJ1-1; V gene: TRBV27; CDR3 protein: CASSYGMNTEAFF
J gene: TRBJ2-1; V gene: TRBV27; CDR3 protein: CASSLSDGNNEQFF
J gene: TRBJ2-7; V gene: TRBV4-1; CDR3 protein: CASSQGTSYEQYF
J gene: TRBJ2-7; V gene: TRBV12-3/TRBV12-4; CDR3 protein: CASTPGTGPYEQYF
J gene: TRBJ1-1; V gene: TRBV6-5; CDR3 protein: CASSYFWSTEAFF
J gene: TRBJ1-5; V gene: TRBV6-1; CDR3 protein: CASSGLSDSNQPQHF
J gene: TRBJ1-5; V gene: TRBV12-3/TRBV12-4; CDR3 protein: CASSPGQGASNQPQHF
J gene: TRBJ1-1; V gene: TRBV7-8; CDR3 protein: CASSFRGPPNTEAFF
J gene: TRBJ1-1; V gene: TRBV28; CDR3 protein: CASYEEDTEAFF
J gene: TRBJ2-7; V gene: TRBV5-5; CDR3 protein: CASSWTEPTYEQYF
J gene: TRBJ2-7; V gene: TRBV18; CDR3 protein: CASSPQGAGEQYF
J gene: TRBJ1-4; V gene: TRBV5-1; CDR3 protein: CASSLLGGGEKLFF
J gene: TRBJ2-1; V gene: TRBV4-1; CDR3 protein: CASSQDRNRGRGGSSEQFF
J gene: TRBJ1-5; V gene: TRBV10-3; CDR3 protein: CAISQDRGIGPQHF
J gene: TRBJ1-5; V gene: TRBV2; CDR3 protein: CASSGGGIRGNQPQHF
J gene: TRBJ2-1; V gene: TRBV28; CDR3 protein: CASSHGRGASLSYNEQFF
J gene: TRBJ2-7; V gene: TRBV4-1; CDR3 protein: CASSQPSQGPKGEQYF
J gene: TRBJ2-2; V gene: TRBV6-2/TRBV6-3; CDR3 protein: CASSPLDRGKVRTGELFF
J gene: TRBJ2-1; V gene: TRBV29-1; CDR3 protein: CSGGTGDYNEQFF
J gene: TRBJ1-4; V gene: TRBV4-1; CDR3 protein: CASSPTGGSNEKLFF
J gene: TRBJ2-3; V gene: TRBV28; CDR3 protein: CASSETSALRTDTQYF
J gene: TRBJ2-3; V gene: TRBV20-1; CDR3 protein: CSAEANRGNTDTQYF